The clone carrying this TCR beta chain showed up many times. As yet, its antigen is unknown. The CDR3 spans 13 residues. V was clipped by 8 bases and J by 2 bases; unmatched bases: 6. This sample was taken from a study of T-cell memory formation after mild COVID-19. TCRdb re-called the 5' RACE reads through MiXCR, storing one row per CDR3 protein. This sample carries about 140,000 distinct CDR3 sequences, 6% to 7% of them seen once, and the ten largest clones take approximately 2%. Study results and limitations: Contracting clones from day 15 to 85 had balanced CD4/CD8; later expanders favoured CD4+. Some clones that responded turned up in pre-infection memory, which suggests that cross-reactive memory joined in.

This TCR was recovered from an adult woman who had mild COVID-19 (a few samples of this study predate the infection). Cell type and time point are not known. This sequence joins TRBV12-3 or TRBV12-4 and TRBJ2-7; 7 bases map to TRBD1. Sequencing was done on a sample of PBMCs or a T cell subset sorted from them (not recorded which). This CDR3 is CASGTEPTYEQYF. The CDR3 DNA is TGTGCCAGCGGGACAGAGCCAACCTACGAGCAGTACTTC.